The entry below describes one TCR beta chain. V gave up 2 bases and J gave up 2 bases, with 17 bases separating them. Germline V lookup: CDR1 SGHVS, CDR2 FQNEAQ. CDR3 length: 17 amino acids. This entry comes from a study of T-cell reconstitution after alpha-beta-depleted transplantation in children. Preparing the TCRbeta library involved the use of unique molecular identifiers. TCRdb reprocessed the PCR reads with MiXCR, giving one entry per CDR3 protein. The data contain 500,000 to 650,000 distinct CDR3 sequences, about 10% of them singletons. V and J are TRBV7-8 and TRBJ2-3, with no clear D. The specimen comprised PBMCs, mostly from graft donor cells, sampled 180 days after TCRalphabeta/CD19-depleted stem cell transplant. The receptor was isolated from a female patient aged 2-10 years who had a stem cell transplant for aplastic anemia, so the T cells may come from the graft donor. The CDR3 loop reads CASSLMGAVALTDTQYF. The CDR3 bases are TGTGCCAGCAGCTTAATGGGCGCGGTGGCTCTCACAGATACGCAGTATTTT.